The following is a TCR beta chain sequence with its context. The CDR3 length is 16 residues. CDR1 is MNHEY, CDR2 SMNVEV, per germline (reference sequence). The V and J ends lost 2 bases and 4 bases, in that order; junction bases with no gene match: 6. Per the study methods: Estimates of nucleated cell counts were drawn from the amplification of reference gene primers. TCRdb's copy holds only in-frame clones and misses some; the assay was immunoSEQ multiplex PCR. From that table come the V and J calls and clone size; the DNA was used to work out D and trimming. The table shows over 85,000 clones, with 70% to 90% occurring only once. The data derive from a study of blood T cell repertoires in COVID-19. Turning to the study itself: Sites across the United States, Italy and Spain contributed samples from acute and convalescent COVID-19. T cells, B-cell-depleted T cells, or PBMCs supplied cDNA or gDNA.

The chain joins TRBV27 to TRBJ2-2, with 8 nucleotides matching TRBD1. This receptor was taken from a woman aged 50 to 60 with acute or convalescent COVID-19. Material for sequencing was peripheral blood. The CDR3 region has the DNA TGTGCCAGCAGTTTAGTTGCAGGGGGCAGCACCGGGGAGCTGTTTTTT. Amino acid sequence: CASSLVAGGSTGELFF.